The clone carrying this T cell receptor (beta chain) occurred many times. Looked up from germline, CDR1 is DFQATT and CDR2 is SNEGSKA (reference sequence). This CDR3 is built from 15 residues. The trim removed 0 bases at V and 2 bases at J, leaving 4 bases unmatched. Researchers prepared the TCRbeta library using unique molecular identifiers, the study reports. A single record per CDR3 protein comes from TCRdb applying MiXCR to the PCR reads. The sample consists of hundreds of thousands of distinct CDR3 sequences, over 15% of them appearing once. The entry originates in a study of T-cell reconstitution after alpha-beta-depleted transplantation in children.

V and J are TRBV20-1 and TRBJ1-1; 9 nucleotides align to TRBD1. The source was PBMCs from the stem cell graft donor, collected from the stem cell graft. This clonotype was obtained from a human donor who donated a stem cell graft to a child with acute myeloid leukemia. Here the CDR3 reads CSARDLDRGNTEAFF. CDR3 bases: TGCAGTGCTAGAGACCTGGACAGGGGAAACACTGAAGCTTTCTTT.